The 13 T cell receptor beta chains given below trace back to one sample, sequenced in a study of control samples from healthy donors and cancer patients. TCRdb keeps only in-frame clones here, not all; method: immunoSEQ multiplex PCR. This table holds 25,000 to 35,000 clones, roughly 89% found once. The sample comprised PBMCs. The receptor set was obtained from a man in his fifties or sixties with lung cancer.

The V call is TRBV9, the J call TRBJ1-1; no clear D gene. V lost 2 bases, J lost 0 bases, and 5 bases lay in between. This CDR3 has 13 amino acids. Per the germline V gene, CDR1 is SGDLS and CDR2 is YYNGEE. The CDR3 protein is CASSVEMNTEAFF. The CDR3 DNA reads as TGTGCCAGCAGCGTGGAGATGAACACTGAAGCTTTCTTT.

In this sample, this clone turned up once. The rearrangement joins TRBV6-6 to TRBJ2-1, with TRBD1 matching over 10 bases. CDR1 is MNHNY and CDR2 is SVGAGI in the germline V gene (reference sequence). The V and J ends lost 5 bases and 0 bases, in that order; junction bases with no gene match: 16. This CDR3 has 20 residues. CDR3 in amino acids: CASSPEGTGVSLGSYNEQFF. DNA for the CDR3: TGTGCCAGCAGTCCTGAAGGGACAGGGGTTTCTCTGGGCTCCTACAATGAGCAGTTCTTC.

V and J are TRBV9 and TRBJ1-2, with 7 bases fitting TRBD1. The J segment lost 4 bases and the V segment lost 4 bases, leaving 19 bases of the junction unmatched. CDR3 length: 18 residues. CDR1 SGDLS and CDR2 YYNGEE come from the germline V gene. CDR3 DNA sequence: TGTGCCAGCAGCCCAGGGGGACGGACGTCTCTAGGAGTCTATGGCTACACCTTC. Translation: CASSPGGRTSLGVYGYTF.

V usage is TRBV2 and J usage is TRBJ2-1; D is ambiguous. This CDR3 contains 13 residues. Per the germline V gene, CDR1 is SNHLY and CDR2 is FYNNEI. Trimming took 10 bases from V and 0 from J, leaving 10 bases between them. The CDR3 loop reads CATSRSSYNEQFF. The CDR3 DNA sequence: TGTGCCACCTCCCGGAGCTCCTACAATGAGCAGTTCTTC.

The chain couples TRBV5-1 to TRBJ2-5; D may be TRBD1 or TRBD2 (5 bases each). The CDR3 is made up of 14 amino acids. Germline CDR1 is SGHRS and CDR2 is YFSETQ. Trimming shortened V by 5 bases and J by 1 base, and 12 bases separated the two germline ends. CDR3 sequence (DNA): TGCGCCAGCAGTTCGCCGGGGACCCAAGAGACCCAGTACTTC. This encodes CASSSPGTQETQYF.

The chain employs TRBV9 and TRBJ2-3; 14 positions agree with TRBD2. With V trimmed by 4 bases and J by 6 bases, 7 bases remained unmatched. Germline-derived CDR1 and CDR2 are SGDLS and YYNGEE. CDR3 length equals 16 residues. CDR3 nucleotides: TGTGCCAGCAGCCCCAGACTAGCGGGGGGGCAGGATACGCAGTATTTT. Residues: CASSPRLAGGQDTQYF.

The rearrangement uses TRBV7-2 and TRBJ2-7, with 8 bases matching TRBD1. Germline CDR1 and CDR2: SGHTA and FQGNSA. The trim removed 4 bases at V and 4 bases at J, leaving 3 bases unmatched. The CDR3 has 13 amino acids. The CDR3 bases are TGTGCCAGCAGCTCCGACAGGGGATACGAGCAGTACTTC. Translated, it gives CASSSDRGYEQYF.

The V and J genes are TRBV5-5 and TRBJ1-5; TRBD1 is a possible D gene (5 bases). Germline V gene data show CDR1 as SGHKS and CDR2 as YYEKEE (reference sequence). The CDR3 has 16 amino acids. Trimming removed 1 base from V and 4 bases from J, with 15 bases in between. CDR3 residues: CASSLKVQGENQPQHF. DNA of the CDR3: TGTGCCAGCAGCTTGAAGGTCCAGGGAGAAAATCAGCCCCAGCATTTT.

The chain has TRBV7-6 and TRBJ2-3; 8 positions match TRBD2. Germline V CDR1 and CDR2: SGHVS, FNYEAQ. The CDR3 runs to 16 residues. V lost 2 bases to trimming and J lost 2 bases; unmatched junction nucleotides: 6. The CDR3: CASSLLRGEHTDTQYF. Here the CDR3 DNA reads TGTGCCAGCAGCTTACTGCGGGGGGAACACACAGATACGCAGTATTTT.

The V and J genes are TRBV7-8 and TRBJ1-5; no clear D gene. Germline V gene sequence: CDR1 SGHVS, CDR2 FQNEAQ. Trimming took 5 bases from V and 0 from J, leaving 5 bases between them. CDR3 length: 13 amino acids. CDR3 DNA: TGTGCCAGCAGCCAAGATAGCAATCAGCCCCAGCATTTT. Translating gives CASSQDSNQPQHF.

The CDR3 spells CASSQESDYSNQPQHF. The CDR3 DNA reads TGTGCCAGCAGCCAAGAGTCCGATTATAGCAATCAGCCCCAGCATTTT. The V gene is TRBV3-1 (or the pseudogene TRBV3-2), the J gene TRBJ1-5, with D hard to call. Per the germline V gene, CDR1 is LGHDT and CDR2 is YNNKEL (reference sequence). The ends were cut back, 0 bases at V and 0 bases at J, with 9 bases in the middle. This CDR3 contains 16 residues.

The V call is TRBV19, the J call TRBJ2-5; 7 positions agree with TRBD1. The germline V gene has CDR1 LNHDA and CDR2 SQIVND (reference sequence). Trimming at V came to 5 bases and at J to 4 bases, leaving 10 bases not matched to a gene. This CDR3 has 15 residues. As DNA, the CDR3 is TGTGCCAGTAGTGGGTGGGACAGAGAGGGAGAGACCCAGTACTTC. This codes for CASSGWDREGETQYF.

The rearrangement uses TRBV7-9 and TRBJ2-4, with D perhaps TRBD1 (6 bases). Germline assignment: CDR1 SEHNR and CDR2 FQNEAQ (reference sequence). V was pared by 4 bases and J by 7 bases, with 17 bases between. This CDR3 is built from 15 residues. CDR3 nucleotides: TGTGCCAGCAGCTCTCAGACTCGTAGGGGGAACATTCAGTACTTC. This codes for CASSSQTRRGNIQYF.